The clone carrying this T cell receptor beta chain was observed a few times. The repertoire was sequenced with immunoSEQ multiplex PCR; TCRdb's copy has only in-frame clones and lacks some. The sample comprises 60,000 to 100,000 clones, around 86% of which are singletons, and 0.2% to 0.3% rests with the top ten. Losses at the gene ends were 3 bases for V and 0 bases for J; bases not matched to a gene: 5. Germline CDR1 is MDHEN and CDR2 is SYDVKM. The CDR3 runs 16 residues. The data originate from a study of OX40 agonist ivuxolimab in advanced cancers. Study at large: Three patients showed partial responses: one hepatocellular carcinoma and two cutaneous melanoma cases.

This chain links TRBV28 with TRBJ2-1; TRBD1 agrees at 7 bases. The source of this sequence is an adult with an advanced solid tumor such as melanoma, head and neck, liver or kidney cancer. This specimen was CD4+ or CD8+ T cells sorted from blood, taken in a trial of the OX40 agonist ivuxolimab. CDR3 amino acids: CASSFNRGSSYNEQFF. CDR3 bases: TGTGCCAGCAGTTTCAACAGGGGAAGCTCCTACAATGAGCAGTTCTTC.